This TCR beta chain was identified during a study of radiotherapy plus CTLA-4 blockade in lung cancer. Looking at the study overall: 18% of patients responded objectively, and about 33% achieved disease control.

Study conclusions and caveats: Reports identified early blood T cell clone dynamics, with interferon-beta, as the best response predictor. There was expansion of tumor-derived TCR clones in blood after radiotherapy plus ipilimumab.

The germline V gene encodes CDR1 SEHNR and CDR2 FQNEAQ (reference sequence). CDR3 length: 14 amino acids. Trimming took 1 base from V and 1 from J, leaving 5 bases between them. Remarks on this clone: Its matching antigen is unknown.

Clones were sequenced by immunoSEQ multiplex PCR, and TCRdb holds only the in-frame ones, with some missing. The table shows tens of thousands of clones, with approximately 75% occurring only once. Those with chemo-refractory metastatic non-small-cell lung cancer were treated with focal radiation combined with CTLA-4 blockade using ipilimumab. The gene calls are TRBV7-9 and TRBJ1-5, with no clear D. The sequence was collected from a human donor with non-small cell lung cancer that progressed on radiotherapy plus ipilimumab. The sequences come from peripheral blood, collected from a patient treated with radiotherapy plus ipilimumab. CDR3 residues: CASSLGRSNQPQHF. The CDR3 bases are TGTGCCAGCAGCTTAGGGAGAAGCAATCAGCCCCAGCATTTT.